This TCR beta chain was found in a study of technical replicates of blood from a few donors. The table came from immunoSEQ multiplex PCR; TCRdb's copy has only in-frame clones and leaves some out. The table lists 45,000 to 55,000 clones, about 95% of them singletons. V was clipped by 3 bases and J by 5 bases; unmatched bases: 6. This CDR3 region has 15 residues. The germline CDR1 and CDR2 sequences are WNHNN and SYGVQD (reference sequence). The sequencing sample was made of T cells isolated from PBMCs. This rearrangement joins TRBV10-1 to TRBJ2-3, with 9 nucleotides matching TRBD1. This TCR was sampled from a human donor in good health. The chain's CDR3 is CASSEPGQGIDTQYF. CDR3 DNA sequence: TGCGCCAGCAGTGAACCGGGACAGGGCATAGATACGCAGTATTTT.